This T cell receptor (beta chain) stems from a study of T cells and Merkel cell carcinoma outcomes (dated by TCRdb to about 2020). Background on the whole study: The study looked at whether the tumor T-cell repertoire and T-cell density could predict clinical outcome in patients with Merkel cell carcinoma.

The samples were obtained from people who had Merkel cell carcinoma. The method was the immunoSEQ multiplex PCR assay. Entries here come from immuneACCESS through TCRdb and include only in-frame sequences with V and J called. Some clones fail to appear in such tables; in the studies checked, an unresolved V gene covers under half of the shortfall, and the cause of the remainder is unknown. The sample table shows around 14,000 clones, and around 90% are seen once. About 2% of the sample rests with the top ten. On this clone: What antigen it recognizes has not been identified. Per-base quality was not reported, and no clone a single base away is much larger than it.

Broad study findings and their caveats: According to the report, clinical outcomes in Merkel cell carcinoma patients could be predicted using T-cell density together with features of the T-cell repertoire.

Cut back by 2 bases and 5 bases, the V and J ends lie 12 bases apart. The germline V gene gives CDR1 as KGHSH and CDR2 as LQKENI. CDR3 length: 15 amino acids, cysteine to phenylalanine. The only DNA kept is the CDR3, 45 bases in frame from the first base. This receptor chain uses TRBV18 and TRBJ1-4, with TRBD1 as a weak D call on 5 bases. Sequenced sample: tumor tissue from Merkel cell carcinoma. This receptor was obtained from a human donor with Merkel cell carcinoma. For the CDR3, the sequence is CASSPRAGSNEKLFF. The DNA sequence reads TGTGCCAGCTCACCAAGGGCAGGGTCCAATGAAAAACTGTTTTTT.